The entry below gives a single T cell receptor beta chain sequence along with its context. What it binds is unknown. From germline, CDR1 is SQVTM and CDR2 ANQGSEA. The CDR3 has 13 residues. Naive T cells were sorted: CD4+CD8-CD45RO-CD45RA+ for CD4+, CD8+CD4-CD45RA+CD27bright for CD8+. A linear amplification protocol produced the TCR libraries from roughly 0.5 ug of total RNA. TCRdb reanalysed the reads using MiXCR and keeps one entry per CDR3 protein. Of roughly 200,000 distinct CDR3 sequences listed, nearly 75% are singletons. These data come from a study of healthy donors' naive CD4 and CD8 T cells. Study-wide results and limits: Negatively charged CDR3s marked CD8+ lineage; positively charged CDR3s marked CD4+ lineage.

Source material: naive CD4+ and CD8+ T cells sorted from blood, pooled from several donors. The clonotype was recovered from a pool of human donors in good health; the sample pools cells from several healthy donors. The chain recombines TRBV29-1 with TRBJ2-1, with a weak D call TRBD2 (6 bases). DNA of the CDR3: TGCAACATAGGAGGGAGCCTAGAGAATGAGCAGTTCTTC. It specifies CNIGGSLENEQFF.